The rows below give T cell receptor beta chains drawn from one sample of a study of T cell changes during pregnancy in multiple sclerosis. TCRdb's copy holds only in-frame clones and misses some; the assay was immunoSEQ multiplex PCR. The repertoire holds about 50,000 clones, with just over 90% as singletons. The sample consisted of CD4+ T cells from peripheral blood mononuclear cells, taken before pregnancy. The receptors were gathered from a female donor with multiple sclerosis, enrolled in a pregnancy study. Both conserved end residues are trimmed from each CDR3. Not all rows give a size; the values are once, few, many and, for expanded clones, a class.

.	TRBV5-8	ASSLKWTGIYNEQF
.	TRBV29-1	SVGAGVGTGELF
.	TRBV10-3	AISEGMMRGSLNYGYT
.	TRBV5-8	ASSLPTGVPGFSQPQH
.	TRBV6-1	ASSARGRTTEAF
.	TRBV4-1	ASSQPTGRNQPQH
.	TRBV5-4	ASSLTGVNYGYT
few	TRBV27	ASSSGRAYEQY
.	TRBV28	ASSLLAYGYT
.	TRBV14	ASSPGLGNTIY
.	TRBV7-8	ASSLAITGGNNYGYT
.	TRBV4-2	ASSHPPGTGGYGYT
.	TRBV6-1	ASSLLGRTNQPQH
.	TRBV12-5	ASGLSSANTDTQY
.	TRBV4-2	ASSQPGQGNTEAF
.	TRBV30	AWRGQGTNYGYT
.	TRBV19	ASRPRTGGNQPQH
.	TRBV2	ASRDRVIYNEQF
.	TRBV12-5	ASGLGGLSEAF
.	TRBV7-2	ASSLDYTDTQY
once	TRBV7-2	ASSRETTIATYNEQF
few	TRBV19	ASNGQRTNYGYT
.	TRBV5-1	ASSFMGQRGQAEAF
once	TRBV9	ASSLRGASGITGELF
.	TRBV21-1	ASSGPGQTNTEAF